This T cell receptor (beta chain) derives from a study of identical twins. In TCRdb, the 5' RACE reads were re-called with MiXCR into one record per CDR3 protein. The repertoire holds hundreds of thousands of distinct CDR3 sequences, 7.5% seen once, with about 2% in the top ten. The study, taken as a whole, reports: Clonotypes of the beta chain that were abundant in cord blood carried fewer insertions (memory repertoires showed none). Researchers caution that invariant MAIT and iNKT cells could partly confound zero-insertion analyses. With beta out-of-frame sequences, excess sharing by twins was weaker.

From germline, CDR1 is SGHTA and CDR2 FQGNSA. Germline trimming cut 2 bases from V and 0 bases from J; bases unmatched to any gene: 4. This CDR3 is built from 15 residues. Comment on this clonotype: What it binds is not known.

A further study also used this sample, focusing on yellow fever vaccine responses in identical twins. That study adds: In identical twins, vaccine T cell responses appeared partly shared and partly individual.

The sequencing input was memory (CD45RO+) T cells sorted from blood. The clonotype originates from a woman aged 18 to 35 in good health. The chain joins TRBV7-2 to TRBJ2-7, with TRBD1 identical over 7 bases. For the CDR3, the DNA is TGTGCCAGCAGCTTATACCCAGGGGGCTCCTACGAGCAGTACTTC. This encodes CASSLYPGGSYEQYF.